This T cell receptor (beta chain) was identified in a study of response to subunit inactivated influenza vaccine. The study, taken as a whole, reports: Each seasonal influenza vaccination recruits few new T cells, the authors suggested.

This clonotype was seen more than once but under ten times. Its antigen remains unidentified. A single record per CDR3 protein comes from TCRdb applying MiXCR to the RT-PCR reads. Counted here are about half a million distinct CDR3 sequences, about 7.6% occurring once; the ten biggest clones make up 10% to 15%. This TCR was sampled from a man aged 50-75 years who received an inactivated influenza vaccine. Material: PBMCs from blood, obtained less than 25 months after vaccination.

The CDR3 reads CAISEEGGKNQPQHF. The CDR3 nucleotides are TGTGCCATCAGTGAAGAGGGAGGGAAAAATCAGCCCCAGCATTTT. The rearrangement joins TRBV10-3 to TRBJ1-5; D is ambiguous. Germline-derived CDR1 and CDR2 are ENHRY and SYGVKD. The CDR3 runs 15 residues. V dropped 3 bases and J dropped 4 bases, with 13 bases sitting between them.